Below, 18 T cell receptor beta chains from the same sample are listed, as sequenced in a study of cytomegalovirus exposure and HLA in healthy donors. PCR was performed using 60 Vbeta and 13 Jbeta primers. The assay was immunoSEQ multiplex PCR, and TCRdb's table has in-frame clones only and misses some. The sample consists of roughly 120,000 clones, over 15% of them appearing once. The sample was PBMCs. The source is a woman aged 18-29 years in good health and CMV-seronegative.

The chain is built from TRBV13 and TRBJ2-2, with 7 bases matching TRBD2. Losses at the gene ends were 2 bases for V and 7 bases for J; bases not matched to a gene: 13. Germline CDR1 PRHDT, CDR2 FYEKMQ (reference sequence). The CDR3 contains 17 residues. CDR3 DNA: TGTGCCAGCAGCTTAATGCTTGGCGGGGGATCTGGCGGGGAGCTGTTTTTT. This translates into CASSLMLGGGSGGELFF.

This clone turned up a few times. The rearrangement joins TRBV28 to TRBJ2-4, with 13 positions matching TRBD2. The CDR3 is made up of 17 amino acids. With 4 bases clipped from V and 8 bases from J, the junction kept 11 bases outside the gene matches. Germline V gives CDR1 MDHEN, CDR2 SYDVKM. The CDR3 region is CASSSPLTSGRADIQYF. In DNA form, the CDR3 reads TGTGCCAGCAGTTCCCCCCTCACTAGCGGGAGGGCCGACATTCAGTACTTC.

The V and J genes are TRBV27 and TRBJ2-2; 7 bases match TRBD2. The CDR3 consists of 16 residues. V lost 3 bases, J lost 4 bases, and 8 bases stayed unmatched. Germline values: CDR1 MNHEY, CDR2 SMNVEV (reference sequence). CDR3 residues: CASSFSAGEITGELFF. The CDR3, as DNA: TGTGCCAGCAGTTTCTCGGCGGGGGAAATCACCGGGGAGCTGTTTTTT.

This clone occurred a few times. The chain is built from TRBV9 and TRBJ2-1; 7 bases line up with TRBD1. Trimming removed 5 bases from V and 2 bases from J; junction bases left unmatched: 7. The germline V gene has CDR1 SGDLS and CDR2 YYNGEE. This CDR3 is built from 15 residues. This CDR3 reads CASSLGTAAYNEQFF. The CDR3 coding sequence is TGTGCCAGCAGTCTCGGGACAGCAGCCTACAATGAGCAGTTCTTC.

The chain links TRBV11-3 to TRBJ2-1; TRBD2 aligns across 12 bases. The germline V gene has CDR1 SGHNT and CDR2 YENEEA. CDR3 size: 16 residues. V was pared by 1 base and J by 5 bases, with 3 bases of the junction left unmatched. CDR3 in DNA: TGTGCCAGCAGCTTAGGGTCTAGCGGGAGGGACAATGAGCAGTTCTTC. Translated, it gives CASSLGSSGRDNEQFF.

This clone was seen a handful of times. The rearrangement links TRBV25-1 to TRBJ2-5, with D possibly matching TRBD1 (7 bases). The germline V and J ends were trimmed by 1 base and 4 bases, with 16 bases remaining between them. Germline CDR1 is MGHDK and CDR2 is SYGVNS. The CDR3 contains 16 residues. DNA for the CDR3: TGTGCCAGCAGTGAATCGGTGGCAGGGGGGAGAGAGACCCAGTACTTC. Its protein product is CASSESVAGGRETQYF.

This clone was picked up a small number of times. The chain carries TRBV6-5 and TRBJ2-1, with D possibly matching TRBD1 (6 bases). Trimming removed 6 bases from V and 9 bases from J, with 15 bases in between. This CDR3 region has 13 residues. CDR1 and CDR2 (germline): MNHEY, SVGAGI. The CDR3 DNA sequence: TGTGCCAGCAGCCTCGCCAGGGGTAGTGAGCAGTTCTTC. Translated, it gives CASSLARGSEQFF.

This clone appeared once. The V call is TRBV4-2, the J call TRBJ2-5; possible D gene TRBD2, 6 bases. V shed 3 bases and J shed 5 bases, with 10 bases lying between them. CDR1 and CDR2 (germline): LGHNA, YNFKEQ. This CDR3 has 13 residues. The CDR3 DNA is TGTGCCAGCAGCCAGACTAGAGGGGAGACCCAGTACTTC. Translation: CASSQTRGETQYF.

The sample holds a few counts of this clone. V gene TRBV18 combines with J gene TRBJ1-1; a weak D match, TRBD1 (5 bases). CDR1 KGHSH and CDR2 LQKENI come from the germline V gene. The CDR3 has 14 residues. Trimming removed 3 bases from V and 6 bases from J, with 14 bases in between. The CDR3 DNA follows: TGTGCCAGCTCACCTTCCGGAGGGGCCGCTGAAGCTTTCTTT. This translates into CASSPSGGAAEAFF.

The genes are TRBV28 and TRBJ1-2; no definite D call. The CDR3 runs to 12 residues. V lost 5 bases and J lost 4, with 8 bases in between. Germline V gene lookup returns CDR1 MDHEN and CDR2 SYDVKM. The chain's CDR3 is CASSPGRYGYTF. CDR3 DNA: TGTGCCAGCAGTCCGGGTCGCTATGGCTACACCTTC.

The rearrangement joins TRBV5-1 to TRBJ1-1; D gene ambiguous. Trimming pared 5 bases from V and 2 bases from J, leaving 13 bases between. Germline CDR1 SGHRS, CDR2 YFSETQ. There are 14 residues in the CDR3. As DNA, the CDR3 is TGCGCCAGCAGGATTATGCGGGGTAACACTGAAGCTTTCTTT. The encoded protein is CASRIMRGNTEAFF.

This clone occurred a few times. V is TRBV9 and J is TRBJ1-1, with 7 bases identical to TRBD1. Looked up from germline, CDR1 is SGDLS and CDR2 is YYNGEE. J was trimmed by 5 bases and V by 0 bases; bases with no gene match: 4. The CDR3 spans 14 residues. Written as DNA, the CDR3 is TGTGCCAGCAGCGTAGTAGGGGGCATGACTGAAGCTTTCTTT. The encoded protein is CASSVVGGMTEAFF.

This clone was observed a handful of times. This rearrangement joins TRBV25-1 to TRBJ1-2; D is unclear. Germline values: CDR1 MGHDK, CDR2 SYGVNS. V was cut by 5 bases and J by 8 bases, with 15 bases left in between. The CDR3 sequence is 13 residues long. The CDR3 is CASSLNVREGYTF. The CDR3 bases are TGTGCCAGCAGTCTAAATGTGCGTGAGGGCTACACCTTC.

The genes are TRBV4-2 and TRBJ1-1; 7 bases match TRBD1. Unmatched junction bases numbered 4, after V lost 4 bases and J lost 2 bases. Germline V CDR1 and CDR2: LGHNA, YNFKEQ. The CDR3 totals 14 residues. CDR3 coding DNA: TGTGCCAGCAGCCCAGGGACAGAAAACACTGAAGCTTTCTTT. The encoded protein is CASSPGTENTEAFF.

The table lists this clone with a few counts. The V call is TRBV7-3, the J call TRBJ1-1, with TRBD1 as a possible D gene (5 bases). CDR3 size: 14 residues. CDR1 is SGHTA and CDR2 is FQGTGA in the germline V gene. Trimming took off 2 bases at V and 1 base at J, with 8 bases between the two ends. DNA for the CDR3: TGTGCCAGCAGCTTACAGGGTGGGAACACTGAAGCTTTCTTT. This encodes CASSLQGGNTEAFF.

The chain recombines TRBV21-1 with TRBJ1-1; the table assigns TRBD1, which was not confirmed against the DNA. TRBV21-1 is an annotated pseudogene. The CDR3 loop spans 14 amino acids. CDR3 region: CASSKEGVRDEAFF. CDR3 bases: TGTGCCAGCAGCAAAGAGGGGGTCCGAGATGAAGCTTTCTTT.

This clone was detected a few times. This sequence joins TRBV19 and TRBJ2-2, with D possibly being TRBD2 (6 bases). Germline V gives CDR1 LNHDA, CDR2 SQIVND (reference sequence). The V end was cut by 7 bases, the J end by 1 base, with 10 bases between. The CDR3 runs 14 residues. Here the CDR3 reads CASTRGWNTGELFF. The CDR3 DNA follows: TGTGCCAGTACTCGGGGGTGGAACACCGGGGAGCTGTTTTTT.

The table lists this clone with a few counts. V is TRBV6-1 and J is TRBJ2-1, with 9 nucleotides matching TRBD1. The length of the CDR3 is 13 residues. V was clipped by 8 bases and J by 4 bases; unmatched bases: 3. In germline, CDR1 is MNHNS, CDR2 SASEGT. As DNA, the CDR3 is TGTGCCAGCCGGGACAGGGCTTACAATGAGCAGTTCTTC. Protein: CASRDRAYNEQFF.